What follows are 21 T cell receptor beta chains derived from one specimen sequenced in a study of T cells after yellow fever vaccination. One entry per CDR3 protein, called by TCRdb with MiXCR from the 5' RACE reads. The sample shows about 500,000 distinct CDR3 sequences, around 17% of them seen only once. The sequencing used PBMCs, collected around 5 days after the first yellow fever vaccination. The receptors shown here come from a man between 18 and 35 years old who received the YFV17D yellow fever vaccine.

This clonotype has a handful of counts. The J gene is TRBJ1-4, the V gene TRBV6-5, with D possibly matching TRBD1 (5 bases). The CDR3 consists of 16 residues. V shed 0 bases and J shed 3 bases, with 11 bases lying between them. Germline lookup yields CDR1 MNHEY and CDR2 SVGAGI. DNA for the CDR3: TGTGCCAGCAGTTACTCCACTGGGGCCCCTAATGAAAAACTGTTTTTT. Amino acid sequence: CASSYSTGAPNEKLFF.

DNA of the CDR3: TGCGCCAGCAGCCAAGATACTCAGAGCACAGATACGCAGTATTTT. It codes for CASSQDTQSTDTQYF. The chain uses TRBV4-1 and TRBJ2-3; D gene unclear. Germline CDR1 MGHRA, CDR2 YSYEKL. The V gene lost 0 bases and the J gene lost 0 bases, with 7 bases spanning the gap. CDR3 length equals 15 residues.

This sequence joins TRBV6-5 and TRBJ1-6, with D unresolved. There are 15 residues in the CDR3. The V end lost 6 bases, the J end lost 7 bases, and 16 bases lay between the germline ends. Looked up from germline, CDR1 is MNHEY and CDR2 is SVGAGI. This CDR3 is CASRDQGRENSPLHF. The CDR3 region has the DNA TGTGCCAGCAGGGATCAAGGGAGGGAGAATTCACCCCTCCACTTT.

This clonotype was counted a few times. V usage is TRBV7-6 and J usage is TRBJ2-1, with D perhaps matching TRBD2 (6 bases). V was cut by 2 bases and J by 3 bases, with 11 bases left in between. The CDR3 has 15 amino acids. Germline assignment: CDR1 SGHVS and CDR2 FNYEAQ. CDR3 DNA sequence: TGTGCCAGCAGCTTAAGGAGGGACTTCTACAATGAGCAGTTCTTC. The encoded protein is CASSLRRDFYNEQFF.

This sequence joins TRBV13 and TRBJ2-3; D remains unclear. Trimming removed 5 bases at V and 3 bases at J, with 15 bases between. Germline CDR1 is PRHDT and CDR2 is FYEKMQ (reference sequence). The CDR3 runs to 15 residues. The CDR3 sequence is CASSPSPRWTDTQYF. CDR3 bases: TGTGCCAGCAGCCCCTCGCCCAGATGGACAGATACGCAGTATTTT. The whole variable domain, filled in from reference TRBV13 and TRBJ2-3, reads AAGVIQSPRHLIKEKRETATLKCYPIPRHDTVYWYQQGPGQDPQFLISFYEKMQSDKGSIPDRFSAQQFSDYHSELNMSSLELGDSALYFCASSPSPRWTDTQYFGPGTRLTVL.

The table lists this clonotype with a few counts. V gene TRBV5-1 combines with J gene TRBJ2-6, with D perhaps matching TRBD1 (6 bases). There are 17 residues in the CDR3. Trimming took off 0 bases at V and 2 bases at J, with 12 bases between the two ends. Germline-derived CDR1 and CDR2 are SGHRS and YFSETQ. The CDR3 sequence is CASSLAGQGTGANVLTF. For the CDR3, the DNA is TGCGCCAGCAGCTTGGCCGGTCAGGGGACTGGGGCCAACGTCCTGACTTTC. Based on the CDR3 plus reference TRBV5-1 and TRBJ2-6, the full variable domain is KAGVTQTPRYLIKTRGQQVTLSCSPISGHRSVSWYQQTPGQGLQFLFEYFSETQRNKGNFPGRFSGRQFSNSRSEMNVSTLELGDSALYLCASSLAGQGTGANVLTFGAGSRLTVL.

The V and J genes are TRBV27 and TRBJ2-2, with TRBD2 as a possible D gene (5 bases). This CDR3 contains 13 residues. Trimming left V 7 bases short and J 2 bases short, with 8 bases between. The germline gives CDR1 MNHEY, CDR2 SMNVEV (reference sequence). CDR3 in amino acids: CASIRTNTGELFF. DNA of the CDR3: TGTGCCAGCATCCGGACTAACACCGGGGAGCTGTTTTTT.

This clonotype was recorded a few times. The rearrangement uses TRBV5-1 and TRBJ1-5; D is perhaps TRBD1 (6 bases). The V end lost 4 bases, the J end lost 0 bases, and 14 bases lay between the germline ends. The length of the CDR3 is 16 residues. Germline V gene sequence: CDR1 SGHRS, CDR2 YFSETQ. The chain's CDR3 is CASSLRGADSNQPQHF. CDR3 bases: TGCGCCAGCAGCCTAAGGGGGGCAGATAGCAATCAGCCCCAGCATTTT.

This clonotype came up a few times. This sequence joins TRBV6-1 and TRBJ1-2; D possibly corresponds to TRBD1 (6 bases). In germline, CDR1 is MNHNS, CDR2 SASEGT. The CDR3 has 16 residues. V was cut by 6 bases and J by 8 bases, with 25 bases left in between. The CDR3 DNA reads as TGTGCCAGCAGAAAACTGGGGGGGGCCAAGTCTAGAGGCTACACCTTC. Translation: CASRKLGGAKSRGYTF.

The V gene is TRBV7-8, the J gene TRBJ1-4; the D is unclear. The length of the CDR3 is 15 residues. The V and J ends lost 7 bases and 5 bases respectively, with 17 bases between them. Germline V lookup: CDR1 SGHVS, CDR2 FQNEAQ. The CDR3 DNA sequence: TGTGCCAGCACTACCGGCCGGGCCTACAATGAAAAACTGTTTTTT. Protein product: CASTTGRAYNEKLFF.

This chain joins TRBV7-9 and TRBJ2-1; no definite D call. Trimming removed 0 bases from V and 6 bases from J, with 6 bases in between. Germline V gene sequence: CDR1 SEHNR, CDR2 FQNEAQ (reference sequence). The CDR3 spans 13 residues. The DNA for the CDR3 is TGTGCCAGCAGCTTAGCCTCGTCCAATGAGCAGTTCTTC. It is translated as CASSLASSNEQFF.

A note on this clonotype: Relative to the germline gene, one junction end is altered; a read error may explain this. V is TRBV28 and J is TRBJ1-6, with D unclear. There are 14 residues in the CDR3. Germline CDR1 is MDHEN and CDR2 is SYDVKM. CDR3 DNA: TGTGCCAGCAGTTCGATTCCAGCGGATTCACACCTCCACTTT. Amino acid sequence: CASSSIPADSHLHF. Full variable domain (remainder filled in from reference TRBV28 and TRBJ1-6): DVKVTQSSRYLVKRTGEKVFLECVQDMDHENMFWYRQDPGLGLRLIYFSYDVKMKEKGDIPEGYSVSREKKERFSLILESASTNQTSMYLCASSSIPADSHLHFGNGTRLTVT.

This clonotype was found many times. This sequence joins TRBV4-1 and TRBJ1-6; the match to TRBD1 covers 10 bases. The CDR3 contains 19 residues. The V segment lost 2 bases and the J segment 0 bases; nucleotides outside the gene matches: 7. Germline CDR1 reads MGHRA; CDR2 reads YSYEKL. As DNA, the CDR3 is TGCGCCAGCAGCCAAACACCGGGACAGGGGAGCTCCTATAATTCACCCCTCCACTTT. It yields the protein CASSQTPGQGSSYNSPLHF.

This clonotype appeared a few times. V and J are TRBV6-1 and TRBJ1-1; D uncertain. In germline, CDR1 is MNHNS, CDR2 SASEGT. The CDR3 is 14 residues long. Trimming pared 7 bases from V and 1 base from J, leaving 13 bases between. CDR3 sequence reads: CASIRGSRNTEAFF. The CDR3 DNA sequence: TGTGCCAGCATCAGAGGTAGTCGGAACACTGAAGCTTTCTTT.

As for this clonotype: An end of the junction does not agree with germline; a read error may underlie this. The chain recombines TRBV3-1 with TRBJ2-3; possible D gene TRBD1, 5 bases. The V gene's germline CDR1 is LGHDT and CDR2 YNNKEL (reference sequence). The CDR3 runs 15 residues. Here the CDR3 reads CACSQGVPRTDTQYF. The CDR3 DNA reads TGTGCCTGCAGCCAAGGGGTCCCTAGGACAGATACGCAGTATTTT.

The rearrangement uses TRBV5-1 and TRBJ1-2; possibly TRBD1 for D (5 bases). The V end lost 4 bases, the J end lost 6 bases, and 13 bases lay between the germline ends. The CDR3 runs 13 residues. Germline V CDR1 and CDR2: SGHRS, YFSETQ. CDR3 in DNA: TGCGCCAGCAGCCGCACAGGAGGGGATGGCTACACCTTC. Protein product: CASSRTGGDGYTF.

This clonotype was counted only a few times. The chain couples TRBV7-9 to TRBJ2-7; the match to TRBD1 covers 8 bases. Germline assignment: CDR1 SEHNR and CDR2 FQNEAQ (reference sequence). The V and J ends lost 4 bases and 3 bases, in that order; junction bases with no gene match: 8. The CDR3 loop spans 15 amino acids. CDR3 DNA: TGTGCCAGCAGCTCGGCAGACAGGGGATACTACGAGCAGTACTTC. This codes for CASSSADRGYYEQYF.

This clonotype appeared a few times. The chain has TRBV12-3 or TRBV12-4 and TRBJ1-2, with 7 bases lining up with TRBD1. V shed 5 bases and J 5 bases; nucleotides not matched to a gene: 5. The CDR3 is 13 amino acids. This CDR3 reads CASSPQGGYGYTF. In DNA form, the CDR3 reads TGTGCCAGCAGTCCTCAGGGGGGATATGGCTACACCTTC.

This chain connects TRBV12-3 or TRBV12-4 to TRBJ2-7; TRBD1 matches at 9 bases. V lost 8 bases and J lost 2; bases outside the gene matches: 13. The CDR3 length is 16 residues. DNA of the CDR3: TGTGCCAGCGGTAAAGGGGCGGGACAGGGCGCCTACGAGCAGTACTTC. As protein: CASGKGAGQGAYEQYF.

This chain links TRBV7-2 with TRBJ2-3; D is uncertain. In germline, CDR1 is SGHTA, CDR2 FQGNSA. Trimming cost V 7 bases and J 6 bases, with 8 bases left between them. The CDR3 has 11 residues. The DNA of the CDR3 is TGTGCCAGCACCCCCCGGGATACGCAGTATTTT. Amino acid sequence: CASTPRDTQYF. The full variable domain, rest sourced from reference TRBV7-2 and TRBJ2-3, is GAGVSQSPSNKVTEKGKDVELRCDPISGHTALYWYRQSLGQGLEFLIYFQGNSAPDKSGLPSDRFSAERTGGSVSTLTIQRTQQEDSAVYLCASTPRDTQYFGPGTRLTVL.

This clonotype has only a few counts. The V gene is TRBV7-6, the J gene TRBJ2-3; the D is unclear. From germline, CDR1 is SGHVS and CDR2 FNYEAQ. V dropped 0 bases and J dropped 0 bases, with 16 bases sitting between them. This CDR3 is 18 amino acids long. CDR3 loop: CASSLAGESYSSTDTQYF. Here the CDR3 DNA reads TGTGCCAGCAGCTTAGCAGGTGAATCCTACTCTAGCACAGATACGCAGTATTTT. Looking up the rest from reference TRBV7-6 and TRBJ2-3 gives the full variable domain: GAGVSQSPRYKVTKRGQDVALRCDPISGHVSLYWYRQALGQGPEFLTYFNYEAQQDKSGLPNDRFSAERPEGSISTLTIQRTEQRDSAMYRCASSLAGESYSSTDTQYFGPGTRLTVL.